The 20 T cell receptor beta chains listed next were all sequenced from one sample in a study of Siglec-9 on CD8 T cells in melanoma. Only in-frame clones appear in the TCRdb table, and some are missing; sequencing was by immunoSEQ multiplex PCR. Here the sample spans approximately 35,000 clones, 84% being singletons. Sequenced: Siglec-9- CD8+ T cells sorted from blood. These receptors all come from a human donor in good health.

V gene TRBV11-2 combines with J gene TRBJ1-1; no clear D. In germline, CDR1 is SGHAT, CDR2 FQNNGV. The CDR3 covers 14 residues. The V gene lost 0 bases and the J gene lost 5 bases, with 10 bases spanning the gap. CDR3 residues: CASSLDTLWTEAFF. DNA for the CDR3: TGTGCCAGCAGCTTAGATACGCTGTGGACTGAAGCTTTCTTT.

The rearrangement uses TRBV4-1 and TRBJ2-1; 7 bases match TRBD2. This CDR3 is built from 14 residues. Looked up from germline, CDR1 is MGHRA and CDR2 is YSYEKL. Unmatched junction bases numbered 11, after V lost 4 bases and J lost 11 bases. The CDR3 loop is CASSLHPKAGQQFF. For the CDR3, the DNA is TGCGCCAGCAGCCTCCACCCGAAAGCGGGACAGCAGTTCTTC.

A few counts support this clone. The V gene is TRBV7-6, the J gene TRBJ1-3, with 9 bases lining up with TRBD1. Trimming cost V 6 bases and J 0 bases; bases outside gene matches: 3. CDR1 and CDR2 from the germline V gene are SGHVS and FNYEAQ. The CDR3 consists of 15 residues. CDR3 in DNA: TGTGCCAGCAGTCCGGACAGGGGCTCTGGAAACACCATATATTTT. It yields the protein CASSPDRGSGNTIYF. The full variable domain, with the rest looked up from reference TRBV7-6 and TRBJ1-3, is GAGVSQSPRYKVTKRGQDVALRCDPISGHVSLYWYRQALGQGPEFLTYFNYEAQQDKSGLPNDRFSAERPEGSISTLTIQRTEQRDSAMYRCASSPDRGSGNTIYFGEGSWLTVV.

The genes are TRBV11-3 and TRBJ2-3; 15 nucleotides match TRBD2. The CDR3 is made up of 18 amino acids. Germline CDR1 is SGHNT and CDR2 is YENEEA. Unmatched junction bases numbered 10, after V lost 5 bases and J lost 4 bases. CDR3 sequence reads: CASSPPGLAGGQADTQYF. For the CDR3, the DNA is TGTGCCAGCAGCCCACCGGGACTAGCGGGGGGCCAGGCAGATACGCAGTATTTT. Variable domain in full (rest from reference TRBV11-3 and TRBJ2-3): EAGVVQSPRYKIIEKKQPVAFWCNPISGHNTLYWYLQNLGQGPELLIRYENEEAVDDSQLPKDRFSAERLKGVDSTLKIQPAELGDSAVYLCASSPPGLAGGQADTQYFGPGTRLTVL.

The chain is built from TRBV6-6 and TRBJ2-7; 9 bases are a match to TRBD2. CDR1 is MNHNY and CDR2 is SVGAGI in the germline V gene (reference sequence). The CDR3 is 16 amino acids. V shed 6 bases and J 3 bases; nucleotides not matched to a gene: 12. This CDR3 reads CASSPEVGLAVYEQYF. The CDR3 nucleotides are TGTGCCAGCAGCCCTGAAGTGGGACTAGCTGTCTACGAGCAGTACTTC.

The chain carries TRBV5-4 and TRBJ2-1; TRBD2 matches 7 bases. Looked up from germline, CDR1 is SGHNT and CDR2 is YYREEE (reference sequence). CDR3 size: 14 residues. V lost 6 bases, J lost 7 bases, and 10 bases stayed unmatched. The CDR3 nucleotides read TGTGCCAGCAACCCACCGGGACTACTTAATGAGCAGTTCTTC. Its translation is CASNPPGLLNEQFF.

This clone was seen only once. CDR3 region: CASSVTSGGAQGNEQFF. DNA for the CDR3: TGTGCCAGTAGTGTGACTAGCGGGGGGGCCCAAGGGAATGAGCAGTTCTTC. The J gene is TRBJ2-1, the V gene TRBV19; 14 bases match TRBD2. The CDR3 sequence is 17 residues long. After removal of 5 bases from V and 7 bases from J, the junction contained 10 bases not matched to a gene. Germline V gene data show CDR1 as LNHDA and CDR2 as SQIVND (reference sequence).

The chain links TRBV7-2 to TRBJ2-2; D is unresolved. This CDR3 contains 16 residues. CDR1 is SGHTA, CDR2 FQGNSA, per germline. Trimming pared 1 base from V and 2 bases from J, leaving 11 bases between. The CDR3 protein is CASSLEAKPNTGELFF. CDR3 DNA sequence: TGTGCCAGCAGCTTAGAGGCTAAACCTAACACCGGGGAGCTGTTTTTT. The full variable domain, with the rest looked up from reference TRBV7-2 and TRBJ2-2, is GAGVSQSPSNKVTEKGKDVELRCDPISGHTALYWYRQSLGQGLEFLIYFQGNSAPDKSGLPSDRFSAERTGGSVSTLTIQRTQQEDSAVYLCASSLEAKPNTGELFFGEGSRLTVL.

V usage is TRBV13 and J usage is TRBJ1-5; D is undetermined. The CDR3 is 14 residues long. CDR1 is PRHDT, CDR2 FYEKMQ, per germline (reference sequence). V was cut by 0 bases and J by 1 base, with 4 bases left in between. The CDR3, as DNA: TGTGCCAGCAGCTTAGGAGGGAGCAATCAGCCCCAGCATTTT. As protein: CASSLGGSNQPQHF.

V is TRBV2 and J is TRBJ2-7; perhaps TRBD2 as D (6 bases). This CDR3 is built from 15 residues. Germline V gene sequence: CDR1 SNHLY, CDR2 FYNNEI. V dropped 6 bases and J dropped 5 bases, with 20 bases sitting between them. The CDR3 is CASSAPIGGSDEQYF. In DNA, the CDR3 is TGTGCCAGCAGCGCTCCTATTGGGGGGTCCGACGAGCAGTACTTC.

CDR3 bases: TGTGCCAGTAGTATAGGATACAGGGATTATAGCAATCAGCCCCAGCATTTT. This encodes CASSIGYRDYSNQPQHF. The chain links TRBV19 to TRBJ1-5; D is possibly TRBD1 (6 bases). The CDR3 length is 17 residues. Germline assignment: CDR1 LNHDA and CDR2 SQIVND (reference sequence). Trimming pared 1 base from V and 0 bases from J, leaving 13 bases between.

This chain uses TRBV5-1 with TRBJ2-7; D is perhaps TRBD2 (5 bases). This CDR3 is built from 14 residues. The V end lost 1 base, the J end lost 0 bases, and 8 bases lay between the germline ends. The germline V gene encodes CDR1 SGHRS and CDR2 YFSETQ. The CDR3 DNA follows: TGCGCCAGCAGCTTGTATGGGAGCTCCTACGAGCAGTACTTC. Translating gives CASSLYGSSYEQYF. The full variable domain, in which reference TRBV5-1 and TRBJ2-7 provide the parts outside the CDR3, is KAGVTQTPRYLIKTRGQQVTLSCSPISGHRSVSWYQQTPGQGLQFLFEYFSETQRNKGNFPGRFSGRQFSNSRSEMNVSTLELGDSALYLCASSLYGSSYEQYFGPGTRLTVT.

The CDR3 sequence is CASSDKASGSYEQFF. Here the CDR3 DNA reads TGTGCCAGCAGTGATAAGGCTAGCGGGAGTTATGAGCAGTTCTTC. The chain combines TRBV6-4 with TRBJ2-1; TRBD2 matches 10 bases. CDR1 is MRHNA and CDR2 is SNTAGT in the germline V gene. CDR3 length equals 15 residues. Trimming cost V 3 bases and J 8 bases; bases outside gene matches: 7.

The chain employs TRBV5-1 and TRBJ2-3, with a weak D call TRBD2 (5 bases). The CDR3 has 15 amino acids. Germline loops: CDR1 SGHRS, CDR2 YFSETQ. Trimming took off 0 bases at V and 2 bases at J, with 10 bases between the two ends. CDR3 DNA: TGCGCCAGCAGCTTGGAGAACCTAGCCACAGATACGCAGTATTTT. Protein: CASSLENLATDTQYF.

The rearrangement joins TRBV27 to TRBJ2-5, with D tentatively TRBD1 or TRBD2 (5 bases each). Trimming cost V 6 bases and J 3 bases, with 23 bases left between them. Per the germline V gene, CDR1 is MNHEY and CDR2 is SMNVEV (reference sequence). The CDR3 is 17 residues long. The DNA of the CDR3 is TGTGCCAGCAGCCCCCTCCCGGGACGGGAACCTAAAGAGACCCAGTACTTC. Its translation is CASSPLPGREPKETQYF.

V usage is TRBV5-6 and J usage is TRBJ2-4, with D tentatively TRBD1 or TRBD2 (6 bases each). Germline lookup yields CDR1 SGHDT and CDR2 YYEEEE. The CDR3 contains 13 residues. Trimming took 0 bases from V and 6 from J, leaving 7 bases between them. CDR3 bases: TGTGCCAGCAGCTTGGAGGGGGGAAACATTCAGTACTTC. This sequence encodes CASSLEGGNIQYF.

The J gene is TRBJ2-1, the V gene TRBV19, with 9 bases identical to TRBD2. The CDR3 covers 15 residues. The V gene's germline CDR1 is LNHDA and CDR2 SQIVND (reference sequence). Germline trimming cut 5 bases from V and 4 bases from J; bases unmatched to any gene: 6. CDR3 nucleotides: TGTGCCAGTAGTCATGGAGCGGGGGGTTACAATGAGCAGTTCTTC. Its protein is CASSHGAGGYNEQFF.

The chain combines TRBV6-1 with TRBJ2-5; a possible D gene is TRBD1 (5 bases). V lost 6 bases to trimming and J lost 14 bases, with 13 bases between them. Germline V gene data show CDR1 as MNHNS and CDR2 as SASEGT. This CDR3 region has 10 residues. The CDR3 region has the DNA TGTGCCAGCAGCATAGGGGTAATCTACTTC. Protein: CASSIGVIYF.

The chain couples TRBV2 to TRBJ1-2, with TRBD1 identical over 8 bases. The CDR3 runs to 12 residues. V lost 9 bases, J lost 8 bases, and 8 bases stayed unmatched. Germline assignment: CDR1 SNHLY and CDR2 FYNNEI. CDR3 sequence: CARTGEERGYTF. The DNA of the CDR3 is TGTGCCAGGACAGGGGAAGAGAGGGGCTACACCTTC.

The V call is TRBV7-3, the J call TRBJ1-2; TRBD1 aligns across 8 bases. This CDR3 spans 17 amino acids. The ends lost 5 bases at V and 3 bases at J; junction bases unmatched: 14. Germline V gene sequence: CDR1 SGHTA, CDR2 FQGTGA. The CDR3 sequence is CASSPAPDRVAHYGYTF. The CDR3 DNA is TGTGCCAGCAGCCCCGCCCCGGACAGGGTAGCTCACTATGGCTACACCTTC.